A selection of T cell receptor beta chains follows, all from one sample in a study of T cell changes during pregnancy in multiple sclerosis. Libraries were prepared by immunoSEQ multiplex PCR; TCRdb keeps only in-frame clonotypes and omits some of them. The sample carries 50,000 or so clones, approximately 92% recorded once. The sequencing used CD4+ T cells from peripheral blood mononuclear cells, collected in the third trimester of pregnancy. The receptors here all came from a female donor with multiple sclerosis, enrolled in a pregnancy study. The CDR3 runs from the conserved cysteine through the conserved F or W. D genes are given only for firm matches. Clone size appears in some rows only: once, few, many, or a class for an expanded clone.

d_call clone_size j_call v_call cdr3_aa cdr3_nt
TRBD1 - TRBJ1-1 TRBV7-8 CASSWTGDTEAFF TGTGCCAGCAGCTGGACAGGGGACACTGAAGCTTTCTTT
TRBD1 - TRBJ2-7 TRBV4-3 CASSHLTGTVTYEQYF TGCGCCAGCAGCCACTTAACCGGGACAGTTACCTACGAGCAGTACTTC
TRBD1 - TRBJ1-1 TRBV19 CASTTAGQGTTEAFF TGTGCCAGTACTACAGCGGGACAGGGGACGACTGAAGCTTTCTTT
TRBD2 - TRBJ2-7 TRBV11-3 CASSLYFSGVKSEQYF TGTGCCAGCAGCTTGTATTTCAGCGGGGTAAAATCCGAGCAGTACTTC
TRBD2 - TRBJ2-3 TRBV7-2 CASGPPGLAGTDTQYF TGTGCCAGCGGACCCCCGGGACTAGCGGGGACCGATACGCAGTATTTT
- once TRBJ1-1 TRBV11-2 CASSFRSGWDTEAFF TGTGCCAGCAGCTTTCGGTCGGGGTGGGACACTGAAGCTTTCTTT
TRBD2 - TRBJ2-3 TRBV7-2 CASSSGLATFTDTQYF TGTGCCAGCAGCTCCGGACTAGCGACTTTCACAGATACGCAGTATTTT
- - TRBJ1-1 TRBV5-8 CASSPLFGNSGAEDTEAFF TGTGCCAGCAGCCCTCTTTTCGGGAACTCTGGAGCAGAGGACACTGAAGCTTTCTTT
- - TRBJ2-7 TRBV11-2 CASSLDRAGGRGNEQYF TGTGCCAGCAGCTTAGATAGGGCCGGGGGGCGAGGTAACGAGCAGTACTTC
TRBD2 - TRBJ2-1 TRBV7-2 CASSLMASGAEAVFF TGTGCCAGCAGCTTAATGGCTAGCGGGGCCGAAGCCGTATTCTTC
TRBD2 - TRBJ2-5 TRBV5-6 CASSPGLAGDQETQYF TGTGCCAGCAGCCCTGGACTAGCGGGGGACCAAGAGACCCAGTACTTC
TRBD1 - TRBJ1-6 TRBV27 CASSPAGTGSSPLHF TGTGCCAGCAGCCCGGCCGGGACAGGGTCCTCACCCCTCCACTTT
TRBD1 - TRBJ1-1 TRBV6-1 CASSHLTGGNTEAFF TGTGCCAGCAGTCACCTGACAGGGGGGAACACTGAAGCTTTCTTT
- once TRBJ2-1 TRBV4-3 CASSQDWAFYNEQFF TGCGCCAGCAGCCAAGATTGGGCCTTCTACAATGAGCAGTTCTTC
TRBD1 once TRBJ1-6 TRBV6-6 CASSIQGDNSPLHF TGTGCCAGCAGCATCCAGGGGGACAATTCACCCCTCCACTTT
TRBD1 few TRBJ1-2 TRBV9 CASSVAAQGAPYGYTF TGTGCCAGCAGCGTAGCTGCACAGGGGGCGCCTTATGGCTACACCTTC
- - TRBJ2-7 TRBV4-2 CASSQVGGPSYEQYF TGTGCCAGCAGCCAAGTGGGGGGGCCCTCCTACGAGCAGTACTTC
- - TRBJ2-7 TRBV5-6 CASSLQQANYEQYF TGTGCCAGCAGCTTGCAACAGGCAAACTACGAGCAGTACTTC
- - TRBJ1-2 TRBV5-6 CASSLGETADYGYTF TGTGCCAGCAGCTTGGGAGAGACAGCTGACTATGGCTACACCTTC
TRBD2 - TRBJ2-5 TRBV7-2 CASSLSSGAGTQYF TGTGCCAGCAGCTTAAGTAGCGGGGCTGGGACCCAGTACTTC
- - TRBJ2-1 TRBV18 CASSPEMGSNEQFF TGTGCCAGCTCCCCCGAGATGGGGAGCAATGAGCAGTTCTTC